The 2 T cell receptor beta chains in this list originate from one sample, sequenced in a study of stem cell transplantation in POMP-related autoinflammatory disease. The assay was immunoSEQ multiplex PCR, and TCRdb's table has in-frame clones only and misses some. Of more than 25,000 clones in the sample, 80% to 90% were seen once. The sequencing here drew on CD4+ T cells from PBMCs, taken before stem cell transplantation. The receptors shown here come from a human donor with POMP-related autoinflammation and immune dysregulation (PRAID).

The chain recombines TRBV18 with TRBJ1-3; D not resolved. Germline lookup yields CDR1 KGHSH and CDR2 LQKENI. The CDR3 covers 16 residues. V lost 2 bases to trimming and J lost 2 bases, with 13 bases between them. The CDR3 sequence: CASSPSWVGPGNTIYF. CDR3 nucleotide sequence: TGTGCCAGCTCACCAAGCTGGGTGGGCCCTGGAAACACCATATATTTT.

This clone was recorded only once. The chain employs TRBV6-1 and TRBJ1-3, with 7 bases fitting TRBD1. Germline CDR1 reads MNHNS; CDR2 reads SASEGT. Trimming took 6 bases from V and 4 from J; bases not matched to a gene: 0. The CDR3 loop spans 12 amino acids. The CDR3 here is CASRTGGNTIYF. As DNA, the CDR3 is TGTGCCAGCAGGACAGGGGGAAACACCATATATTTT.